The 15 T cell receptor beta chains reported below all come from one sample, sequenced in a study of response to subunit inactivated influenza vaccine. One entry per CDR3 protein results from TCRdb running MiXCR on the RT-PCR reads. Of a few hundred thousand distinct CDR3 sequences listed, around 13% are singletons. The sample was PBMCs from blood, taken about 12 days after vaccination. The receptors stem from a middle-aged man who received an inactivated influenza vaccine.

V and J are TRBV7-8 and TRBJ2-5, with no clear D. The CDR3 loop spans 13 amino acids. The germline V gene has CDR1 SGHVS and CDR2 FQNEAQ. Trimming removed 0 bases at V and 5 bases at J, with 7 bases between. CDR3 bases: TGTGCCAGCAGCTTAGCGGCGGTGGAGACCCAGTACTTC. Protein sequence: CASSLAAVETQYF. The full variable domain, rest sourced from reference TRBV7-8 and TRBJ2-5, is GAGVSQSPRYKVAKRGQDVALRCDPISGHVSLFWYQQALGQGPEFLTYFQNEAQLDKSGLPSDRFFAERPEGSVSTLKIQRTQQEDSAVYLCASSLAAVETQYFGPGTRLLVL.

This clonotype was counted a few times. The V gene is TRBV4-1, the J gene TRBJ2-7; D gene ambiguous. From germline, CDR1 is MGHRA and CDR2 YSYEKL. V was trimmed by 0 bases and J by 0 bases, leaving 9 bases between them. This CDR3 comprises 15 residues. Written as DNA, the CDR3 is TGCGCCAGCAGCCAAGAACAACAGAGCTCCTACGAGCAGTACTTC. Amino acids: CASSQEQQSSYEQYF.

This clonotype occurred many times. The gene calls are TRBV20-1 and TRBJ2-4; TRBD1 is a possible D gene (6 bases). The germline V gene encodes CDR1 DFQATT and CDR2 SNEGSKA (reference sequence). This CDR3 is built from 13 residues. V was shortened by 5 bases and J by 3 bases, with 11 bases between the two germline ends. This chain's CDR3 is CSALDRNKNIQYF. The CDR3 coding sequence is TGCAGTGCTTTAGACAGGAACAAAAACATTCAGTACTTC.

There are a few counts of this clonotype. The chain has TRBV27 and TRBJ2-6; D uncertain. The CDR3 spans 17 residues. The germline V gene has CDR1 MNHEY and CDR2 SMNVEV (reference sequence). Trimming took 0 bases from V and 0 from J, leaving 9 bases between them. CDR3 in amino acids: CASSLSGRSSGANVLTF. For the CDR3, the DNA is TGTGCCAGCAGTTTATCTGGCCGAAGCTCTGGGGCCAACGTCCTGACTTTC. Complete variable domain (other parts from reference TRBV27 and TRBJ2-6): EAQVTQNPRYLITVTGKKLTVTCSQNMNHEYMSWYRQDPGLGLRQIYYSMNVEVTDKGDVPEGYKVSRKEKRNFPLILESPSPNQTSLYFCASSLSGRSSGANVLTFGAGSRLTVL.

This rearrangement joins TRBV4-3 to TRBJ2-3, with D possibly being TRBD2 (7 bases). CDR1 is LGHNA, CDR2 YSLEER, per germline. V was pared by 0 bases and J by 6 bases, with 13 bases between. The CDR3 totals 15 residues. CDR3 amino acids: CASSQDRGGGDTQYF. In DNA, the CDR3 is TGCGCCAGCAGCCAAGATAGGGGGGGCGGCGATACGCAGTATTTT.

This clonotype came up a few times. In nucleotides, the CDR3 is TGTGCCAGCAGCCAAGAGAGGGTTTCTGGGAACACTGAAGCTTTCTTT. It yields the protein CASSQERVSGNTEAFF. The chain employs TRBV3-1 and TRBJ1-1; D call uncertain. The germline V and J ends were trimmed by 0 bases and 1 base, with 12 bases remaining between them. The V gene's germline CDR1 is LGHDT and CDR2 YNNKEL (reference sequence). CDR3 length equals 16 residues. The variable domain in full, with the rest retrieved from reference TRBV3-1 and TRBJ1-1, is DTAVSQTPKYLVTQMGNDKSIKCEQNLGHDTMYWYKQDSKKFLKIMFSYNNKELIINETVPNRFSPKSPDKAHLNLHINSLELGDSAVYFCASSQERVSGNTEAFFGQGTRLTVV.

This clonotype was observed a handful of times. The chain couples TRBV12-3 or TRBV12-4 to TRBJ2-7; 10 bases line up with TRBD2. The CDR3 runs 14 residues. With V trimmed by 2 bases and J by 6 bases, 4 bases remained unmatched. The CDR3 region has the DNA TGTGCCAGCAGTTTAAGCGGGGGGGAGAGCGAGCAGTACTTC. Translating it yields CASSLSGGESEQYF.

The chain is built from TRBV30 and TRBJ1-4, with D unresolved. Germline V gene sequence: CDR1 GTSNPN, CDR2 SVGIG (reference sequence). V lost 2 bases to trimming and J lost 6 bases, with 13 bases between them. This CDR3 region has 14 residues. The chain's CDR3 is CAWSLRSAYEKLFF. In DNA, the CDR3 is TGTGCCTGGAGTTTACGCAGTGCCTATGAAAAACTGTTTTTT.

The gene calls are TRBV6-5 and TRBJ1-2; 9 nucleotides agree with TRBD1. J was trimmed by 7 bases and V by 0 bases; bases with no gene match: 6. The CDR3 has 15 residues. CDR1 is MNHEY and CDR2 is SVGAGI in the germline V gene. CDR3: CASSYSRQGVRGYTF. The CDR3 DNA sequence: TGTGCCAGCAGTTACTCGAGACAGGGGGTGCGTGGCTACACCTTC.

The J gene is TRBJ2-2, the V gene TRBV20-1; D call uncertain. Trimming shortened V by 0 bases and J by 0 bases, and 5 bases separated the two germline ends. CDR1 and CDR2 (germline): DFQATT, SNEGSKA (reference sequence). The CDR3 runs to 14 residues. The CDR3 here is CSARDLANTGELFF. In DNA, the CDR3 is TGCAGTGCTAGAGATCTGGCGAACACCGGGGAGCTGTTTTTT.

This clonotype has more than one count but fewer than ten. The chain links TRBV30 to TRBJ2-5; 7 nucleotides line up with TRBD1. The V gene end was trimmed by 7 bases and the J gene end by 4 bases; junction bases not matched to a gene: 12. The CDR3 contains 14 residues. The germline V gene encodes CDR1 GTSNPN and CDR2 SVGIG (reference sequence). CDR3 amino acids: CAFYYPGTAETQYF. The CDR3 coding sequence is TGTGCCTTTTACTATCCCGGGACAGCAGAGACCCAGTACTTC.

This clonotype showed up many times. The chain's CDR3 is CASRGGGARPDTQYF. As DNA, the CDR3 is TGTGCCAGCAGAGGAGGGGGGGCCCGCCCAGATACGCAGTATTTT. The chain combines TRBV3-1 with TRBJ2-3, with D possibly matching TRBD2 (7 bases). The germline V gene has CDR1 LGHDT and CDR2 YNNKEL (reference sequence). The CDR3 is 15 amino acids. V lost 6 bases, J lost 4 bases, and 17 bases lay in between.

This clonotype has only a few counts. This chain links TRBV20-1 with TRBJ1-2, with D unclear. The germline V and J ends were trimmed by 6 bases and 2 bases, with 16 bases remaining between them. This CDR3 has 14 amino acids. CDR1 and CDR2 (germline): DFQATT, SNEGSKA (reference sequence). The CDR3 DNA sequence: TGCAGTGCCCCACCAGCGGGAGCCAACTATGGCTACACCTTC. Translation: CSAPPAGANYGYTF.

The chain carries TRBV12-3 or TRBV12-4 and TRBJ2-5, with 9 bases identical to TRBD1. This CDR3 has 15 residues. The V and J ends lost 5 bases and 3 bases, in that order; junction bases with no gene match: 7. The CDR3 DNA sequence: TGTGCCAGCAGTACCTTTAGACAGGGGGAAGAGACCCAGTACTTC. Translated, it gives CASSTFRQGEETQYF.

This clonotype was observed a few times. This chain connects TRBV5-1 to TRBJ1-2; D is unresolved. Germline V gene sequence: CDR1 SGHRS, CDR2 YFSETQ. V gave up 2 bases and J gave up 6 bases, with 8 bases separating them. The CDR3 has 12 amino acids. CDR3 DNA: TGCGCCAGCAGCTTATACGGCGATGGCTACACCTTC. Amino acids: CASSLYGDGYTF.